Listed below are T cell receptor beta chains from one sample, sequenced in a study of siplizumab effects on memory and regulatory T cells. This table comes from immunoSEQ multiplex PCR, and its TCRdb copy is limited to in-frame clones, with some not included. The sample contains 56,000 or so clones, around 97% of which appear only once. The sequenced sample was naive CD8+ T cells sorted from blood. These receptors originate from a human donor in good health. Both conserved end residues are part of each CDR3. Fields, in order: V gene, clone size, D gene, J gene, CDR3 protein, CDR3 DNA. The D gene is left open where the match is weak. The size field is filled for only some rows; it gives once, few, many or a size class.

v_call: TRBV30; clone_size: NA; d_call: NA; j_call: TRBJ1-1; cdr3_aa: CAWSASGSTEAFF; cdr3_nt: TGTGCCTGGAGTGCCTCAGGGTCCACTGAAGCTTTCTTT
v_call: TRBV6-5; clone_size: NA; d_call: NA; j_call: TRBJ1-4; cdr3_aa: CASRDFRDGNEKLFF; cdr3_nt: TGTGCCAGCAGGGACTTCCGGGACGGTAATGAAAAACTGTTTTTT
v_call: TRBV5-5; clone_size: NA; d_call: TRBD2; j_call: TRBJ2-3; cdr3_aa: CASSLLAGGDTQYF; cdr3_nt: TGTGCCAGCAGCTTGCTAGCGGGGGGGGATACGCAGTATTTT
v_call: TRBV29-1; clone_size: NA; d_call: NA; j_call: TRBJ1-2; cdr3_aa: CSVDIAGNYGYTF; cdr3_nt: TGCAGCGTTGATATTGCGGGAAACTATGGCTACACCTTC
v_call: TRBV6-6; clone_size: NA; d_call: NA; j_call: TRBJ2-5; cdr3_aa: CASSASQGKETQYF; cdr3_nt: TGTGCCAGCAGTGCCTCCCAGGGAAAGGAGACCCAGTACTTC
v_call: TRBV28; clone_size: NA; d_call: NA; j_call: TRBJ2-7; cdr3_aa: CASSFGGYYEQYF; cdr3_nt: TGTGCCAGCAGTTTCGGCGGGTACTACGAGCAGTACTTC
v_call: TRBV7-2; clone_size: NA; d_call: TRBD1; j_call: TRBJ1-2; cdr3_aa: CASSSGQAYGYTF; cdr3_nt: TGTGCCAGCAGCTCCGGACAGGCCTATGGCTACACCTTC
v_call: TRBV19; clone_size: NA; d_call: NA; j_call: TRBJ1-3; cdr3_aa: CASSIGQGAGNTIYF; cdr3_nt: TGTGCCAGTAGTATAGGCCAGGGAGCTGGAAACACCATATATTTT
v_call: TRBV29-1; clone_size: NA; d_call: TRBD1; j_call: TRBJ2-5; cdr3_aa: CSVEYGTGEETQYF; cdr3_nt: TGCAGCGTTGAATATGGGACAGGGGAAGAGACCCAGTACTTC
v_call: TRBV5-8; clone_size: NA; d_call: NA; j_call: TRBJ2-7; cdr3_aa: CASSPPWDYEQYF; cdr3_nt: TGTGCCAGCAGCCCACCATGGGACTACGAGCAGTACTTC
v_call: TRBV13; clone_size: NA; d_call: TRBD2; j_call: TRBJ2-3; cdr3_aa: CASSAGLAGGETDTQYF; cdr3_nt: TGTGCCAGCAGCGCGGGACTAGCGGGAGGGGAAACAGATACGCAGTATTTT
v_call: TRBV5-1; clone_size: NA; d_call: TRBD2; j_call: TRBJ2-7; cdr3_aa: CASSIWTSGSYEQYF; cdr3_nt: TGCGCCAGCAGCATCTGGACTAGCGGGAGTTACGAGCAGTACTTC
v_call: TRBV30; clone_size: NA; d_call: NA; j_call: TRBJ2-6; cdr3_aa: CAWLSFSGANVLTF; cdr3_nt: TGTGCCTGGCTTAGTTTCTCTGGGGCCAACGTCCTGACTTTC
v_call: TRBV28; clone_size: NA; d_call: TRBD2; j_call: TRBJ2-2; cdr3_aa: CASSSWREGQNTGELFF; cdr3_nt: TGTGCCAGCAGTTCCTGGCGGGAGGGACAAAACACCGGGGAGCTGTTTTTT
v_call: TRBV6-5; clone_size: NA; d_call: NA; j_call: TRBJ1-5; cdr3_aa: CASSPDTYSNQPQHF; cdr3_nt: TGTGCCAGCAGTCCCGACACCTATAGCAATCAGCCCCAGCATTTT
v_call: TRBV28; clone_size: NA; d_call: TRBD2; j_call: TRBJ2-7; cdr3_aa: CASSPPLAGTYEQYF; cdr3_nt: TGTGCCAGCAGCCCTCCCCTAGCGGGAACCTACGAGCAGTACTTC
v_call: TRBV9; clone_size: NA; d_call: TRBD1; j_call: TRBJ1-2; cdr3_aa: CASSPRQGSYTF; cdr3_nt: TGTGCCAGCAGCCCCCGACAGGGTTCCTACACCTTC
v_call: TRBV6-5; clone_size: NA; d_call: TRBD1; j_call: TRBJ2-7; cdr3_aa: CASRQGLDEQYF; cdr3_nt: TGTGCCAGCCGACAGGGCCTCGACGAGCAGTACTTC
v_call: TRBV5-6; clone_size: NA; d_call: NA; j_call: TRBJ1-5; cdr3_aa: CASSLTGGIDQPQHF; cdr3_nt: TGTGCCAGCAGCTTGACCGGGGGCATCGATCAGCCCCAGCATTTT
v_call: TRBV18; clone_size: NA; d_call: NA; j_call: TRBJ2-7; cdr3_aa: CASSPELRIGKYEQYF; cdr3_nt: TGTGCCAGCTCACCCGAACTTCGGATCGGGAAATACGAGCAGTACTTC
v_call: TRBV19; clone_size: once; d_call: NA; j_call: TRBJ2-3; cdr3_aa: CASSINAGSTDTQYF; cdr3_nt: TGTGCCAGTAGTATAAACGCGGGGAGCACAGATACGCAGTATTTT
v_call: TRBV27; clone_size: NA; d_call: TRBD1; j_call: TRBJ2-3; cdr3_aa: CASSLTGAGDTQYF; cdr3_nt: TGTGCCAGCAGTTTAACAGGGGCTGGAGATACGCAGTATTTT
v_call: TRBV7-6; clone_size: NA; d_call: NA; j_call: TRBJ2-1; cdr3_aa: CASSLVRGTLNNEQFF; cdr3_nt: TGTGCCAGCAGCTTAGTTCGGGGGACCCTCAACAATGAGCAGTTCTTC
v_call: TRBV7-3; clone_size: NA; d_call: TRBD2; j_call: TRBJ2-1; cdr3_aa: CASSHLAGVGNEQFF; cdr3_nt: TGTGCCAGCAGCCATCTAGCGGGAGTCGGGAATGAGCAGTTCTTC
v_call: TRBV11-1; clone_size: NA; d_call: NA; j_call: TRBJ2-5; cdr3_aa: CASSLWYQETQYF; cdr3_nt: TGTGCCAGCAGCTTATGGTATCAAGAGACCCAGTACTTC
v_call: TRBV7-3; clone_size: NA; d_call: NA; j_call: TRBJ2-1; cdr3_aa: CASSPAELQSNEQFF; cdr3_nt: TGTGCCAGCAGCCCCGCGGAGCTTCAGAGCAATGAGCAGTTCTTC
v_call: TRBV9; clone_size: NA; d_call: NA; j_call: TRBJ2-1; cdr3_aa: CASSTDPEPYNEQFF; cdr3_nt: TGTGCCAGCAGCACCGACCCGGAACCCTACAATGAGCAGTTCTTC
v_call: TRBV27; clone_size: NA; d_call: NA; j_call: TRBJ2-7; cdr3_aa: CASSLRANYEQYF; cdr3_nt: TGTGCCAGCAGTTTAAGGGCTAACTACGAGCAGTACTTC
v_call: TRBV7-3; clone_size: NA; d_call: NA; j_call: TRBJ2-5; cdr3_aa: CASSLNLQETQYF; cdr3_nt: TGTGCCAGCAGCTTAAATCTCCAAGAGACCCAGTACTTC
v_call: TRBV5-6; clone_size: NA; d_call: TRBD1; j_call: TRBJ1-4; cdr3_aa: CASSLARDRVNEKLFF; cdr3_nt: TGTGCCAGCAGCCTAGCCCGGGACAGGGTAAATGAAAAACTGTTTTTT
v_call: TRBV5-6; clone_size: NA; d_call: TRBD2; j_call: TRBJ2-1; cdr3_aa: CASSLDGLAGVHEQFF; cdr3_nt: TGTGCCAGCAGCTTGGATGGACTAGCGGGAGTTCATGAGCAGTTCTTC
v_call: TRBV27; clone_size: few; d_call: TRBD1; j_call: TRBJ1-2; cdr3_aa: CASSSTVTGNLGYTF; cdr3_nt: TGTGCCAGCAGTTCTACCGTGACAGGGAACCTTGGCTACACCTTC
v_call: TRBV28; clone_size: NA; d_call: NA; j_call: TRBJ2-7; cdr3_aa: CASSTPGGEQYF; cdr3_nt: TGTGCCAGCAGTACCCCTGGCGGCGAGCAGTACTTC
v_call: TRBV6-5; clone_size: NA; d_call: NA; j_call: TRBJ2-7; cdr3_aa: CASSYAAYEQYF; cdr3_nt: TGTGCCAGCAGTTACGCAGCCTACGAGCAGTACTTC
v_call: TRBV5-8; clone_size: NA; d_call: NA; j_call: TRBJ1-4; cdr3_aa: CASSSPLQDEKLFF; cdr3_nt: TGTGCCAGCAGCTCACCCCTTCAAGATGAAAAACTGTTTTTT
v_call: TRBV14; clone_size: NA; d_call: NA; j_call: TRBJ2-7; cdr3_aa: CASSQGVYEQYF; cdr3_nt: TGTGCCAGCAGCCAAGGTGTGTACGAGCAGTACTTC
v_call: TRBV6-5; clone_size: NA; d_call: NA; j_call: TRBJ1-1; cdr3_aa: CASSRDKGRPEAFF; cdr3_nt: TGTGCCAGCAGCCGCGATAAGGGCCGGCCTGAAGCTTTCTTT
v_call: TRBV5-1; clone_size: NA; d_call: NA; j_call: TRBJ2-1; cdr3_aa: CASSFSYQSNEQFF; cdr3_nt: TGCGCCAGCAGCTTTTCTTACCAAAGCAATGAGCAGTTCTTC
v_call: TRBV11-2; clone_size: NA; d_call: NA; j_call: TRBJ2-7; cdr3_aa: CASSLDSHEQYF; cdr3_nt: TGTGCCAGCAGCTTAGATTCCCACGAGCAGTACTTC
v_call: TRBV7-9; clone_size: NA; d_call: TRBD2; j_call: TRBJ2-2; cdr3_aa: CASSASAGGSGELFF; cdr3_nt: TGTGCCAGCAGCGCCTCGGCGGGAGGGTCCGGGGAGCTGTTTTTT
v_call: TRBV7-9; clone_size: NA; d_call: NA; j_call: TRBJ1-4; cdr3_aa: CASSFRTPTNEKLFF; cdr3_nt: TGTGCCAGCAGCTTTAGGACACCAACTAATGAAAAACTGTTTTTT
v_call: TRBV12-2; clone_size: NA; d_call: NA; j_call: TRBJ2-4; cdr3_aa: CASRLAWSFARRTKNIQYF; cdr3_nt: TGTGCAAGTCGCTTAGCGTGGTCTTTCGCCAGGAGAACCAAAAACATTCAGTACTTC
v_call: TRBV19; clone_size: NA; d_call: TRBD1; j_call: TRBJ2-6; cdr3_aa: CASSGFDRGYFSGANVLTF; cdr3_nt: TGTGCCAGTAGTGGATTTGACAGGGGTTACTTCTCTGGGGCCAACGTCCTGACTTTC
v_call: TRBV7-6; clone_size: NA; d_call: TRBD2; j_call: TRBJ2-1; cdr3_aa: CASSLVAGGGNEQFF; cdr3_nt: TGTGCCAGCAGCTTAGTTGCGGGAGGGGGAAATGAGCAGTTCTTC
v_call: TRBV4-3; clone_size: NA; d_call: TRBD2; j_call: TRBJ2-1; cdr3_aa: CASSQGLAAYNEQFF; cdr3_nt: TGCGCCAGCAGCCAAGGACTAGCGGCCTACAATGAGCAGTTCTTC
v_call: TRBV15; clone_size: once; d_call: NA; j_call: TRBJ1-2; cdr3_aa: CATSRDAGGGYGYTF; cdr3_nt: TGTGCCACCAGCAGAGATGCCGGGGGCGGCTATGGCTACACCTTC
v_call: TRBV5-6; clone_size: NA; d_call: NA; j_call: TRBJ1-1; cdr3_aa: CASSLAAGREGTEAFF; cdr3_nt: TGTGCCAGCAGCTTGGCCGCAGGAAGAGAGGGCACTGAAGCTTTCTTT
v_call: TRBV9; clone_size: NA; d_call: TRBD1; j_call: TRBJ2-7; cdr3_aa: CASSVGQGAGYEQYF; cdr3_nt: TGTGCCAGCAGCGTGGGACAGGGGGCTGGCTACGAGCAGTACTTC
v_call: TRBV30; clone_size: NA; d_call: NA; j_call: TRBJ1-4; cdr3_aa: CAWSLGVLRTNEKLFF; cdr3_nt: TGTGCCTGGAGCCTAGGGGTTTTGAGGACTAATGAAAAACTGTTTTTT
v_call: TRBV5-1; clone_size: NA; d_call: TRBD1; j_call: TRBJ2-2; cdr3_aa: CASSTTGALLNTGELFF; cdr3_nt: TGCGCCAGCAGCACGACAGGGGCCCTACTGAACACCGGGGAGCTGTTTTTT
v_call: TRBV10-1; clone_size: NA; d_call: NA; j_call: TRBJ2-1; cdr3_aa: CASLEERLFSYNEQFF; cdr3_nt: TGCGCCAGCCTCGAGGAGCGGCTCTTCTCCTACAATGAGCAGTTCTTC
v_call: TRBV6-1; clone_size: NA; d_call: NA; j_call: TRBJ1-3; cdr3_aa: CASRTFSGNTIYF; cdr3_nt: TGTGCCAGCAGGACCTTCTCTGGAAACACCATATATTTT
v_call: TRBV30; clone_size: NA; d_call: NA; j_call: TRBJ2-5; cdr3_aa: CAWSVQGGQETQYF; cdr3_nt: TGTGCCTGGAGTGTACAGGGCGGCCAAGAGACCCAGTACTTC
v_call: TRBV9; clone_size: NA; d_call: TRBD1; j_call: TRBJ1-2; cdr3_aa: CASSRTQGYYGYTF; cdr3_nt: TGTGCCAGCAGCCGAACACAGGGGTACTATGGCTACACCTTC